This T cell receptor (beta chain) is from a study of T cell clonotyping in hematopoietic cell transplantation. Study-wide results and limits: Higher Inverse Simpson Index values in graft donor and pretransplant recipient predicted broader posttransplant TCR diversity. At the given depth, recipient repertoires were over 97% de novo clonotypes. After transplant, recipient diversity fell while pathologically expanded clonotypes grew through day 180.

Time point of the sample: recipient sample about 28 days before transplant, after cytoreduction. Clones were sequenced by immunoSEQ multiplex PCR, and TCRdb holds only the in-frame ones, with some missing. This table holds some 49,000 clones, under 90% found once. For this clone: Its specificity is not known.

Sequencing was performed on peripheral blood mononuclear cells, taken before stem cell transplant. The TCR comes from a man between 60 and 75 years old with biphenotypic leukemia. Some clones in this sample may be carry-over from other donors' samples.

DNA of the CDR3: TGTGCCAGCAGCTTCGGACAGGTCAACAATGAGCAGTTCTTC. It specifies CASSFGQVNNEQFF. The chain links TRBV6-1 to TRBJ2-1; 7 nucleotides match TRBD1. Trimming took 6 bases from V and 5 from J; bases not matched to a gene: 7. Germline CDR1 reads MNHNS; CDR2 reads SASEGT. This CDR3 is built from 14 residues.